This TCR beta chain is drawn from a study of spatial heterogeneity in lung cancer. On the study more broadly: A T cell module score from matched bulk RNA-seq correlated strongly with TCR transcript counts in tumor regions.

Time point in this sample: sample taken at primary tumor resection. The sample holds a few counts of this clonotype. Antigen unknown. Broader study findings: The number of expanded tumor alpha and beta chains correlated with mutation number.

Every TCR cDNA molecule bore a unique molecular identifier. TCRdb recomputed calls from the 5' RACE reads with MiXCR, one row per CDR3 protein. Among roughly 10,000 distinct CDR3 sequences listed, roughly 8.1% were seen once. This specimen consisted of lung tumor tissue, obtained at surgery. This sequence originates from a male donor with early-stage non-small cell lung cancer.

The chain's CDR3 is CASSVRREGETQYF. DNA for the CDR3: TGTGCCAGCAGCGTAAGGAGAGAGGGAGAGACCCAGTACTTC. The chain links TRBV9 to TRBJ2-5; the D gene is possibly TRBD2 (5 bases). Between the trimmed V and J ends, which lost 1 base and 4 bases, there was a span of 11 bases. The germline CDR1 and CDR2 sequences are SGDLS and YYNGEE. The CDR3 loop spans 14 amino acids. The entire variable domain, with the rest obtained from reference TRBV9 and TRBJ2-5, is as follows: DSGVTQTPKHLITATGQRVTLRCSPRSGDLSVYWYQQSLDQGLQFLIQYYNGEERAKGNILERFSAQQFPDLHSELNLSSLELGDSALYFCASSVRREGETQYFGPGTRLLVL.